This TCR beta chain was identified during a study of cytomegalovirus exposure and HLA in healthy donors. Study details: Among about 200 million T cells, an earlier analysis found 117 million unique TCR beta sequences. Clustering assigned approximately 78% of the approximately 400 genotyped donors to the Caucasian-associated ancestry cluster. Broader study findings: Cytomegalovirus status was reportedly diagnosed by the classifier with high specificity and sensitivity.

The PCR contained 60 Vbeta and 13 Jbeta primers. Data came from immunoSEQ multiplex PCR; TCRdb stores just in-frame clones and leaves some out. The sample carries about 140,000 clones, 80% to 90% recorded once. As concerns this clone: Its specificity is unknown.

Trimming took 4 bases from V and 0 from J; bases not matched to a gene: 2. The CDR3 is 13 amino acids. Germline CDR1 is SQVTM and CDR2 is ANQGSEA. Material: PBMCs. This sequence was found in a woman in her thirties or forties in good health and CMV-seropositive. This rearrangement joins TRBV29-1 to TRBJ2-5; 7 positions agree with TRBD1. The CDR3: CSVAGQDQETQYF. CDR3 DNA sequence: TGCAGCGTTGCTGGACAGGACCAAGAGACCCAGTACTTC.